This TCR beta chain was identified in a study of blood T cell repertoires in COVID-19. The wider study: Acute and convalescent COVID-19 samples came from the United States, Italy and Spain. T cells, B-cell-depleted T cells, or PBMCs provided the cDNA or gDNA that served as material.

Germline V gene sequence: CDR1 MNHEY, CDR2 SMNVEV (reference sequence). The CDR3 totals 13 residues. V was trimmed by 4 bases and J by 4 bases, leaving 10 bases between them. Original handling: Amplifying reference gene primers gave estimates of nucleated cell counts. This table comes from immunoSEQ multiplex PCR, and its TCRdb copy is limited to in-frame clones, with some not included. Clone size and the V and J calls come from that table; the DNA yielded D and trimming. Of 110,000 to 150,000 clones listed, under 90% are singletons. The TCR sequence derives from a human donor in a cohort sampled during active COVID-19. The sample was peripheral blood. V and J are TRBV27 and TRBJ1-1; D unresolved. The CDR3 nucleotides are TGTGCCAGCAGTTGGGCGGGAAGCACTGAAGCTTTCTTT. Translating it yields CASSWAGSTEAFF.